These T cell receptor beta chains were read from a single sample in a study of blood T cells in healthy people across ages. TCRdb reanalysed the 5' RACE reads using MiXCR and keeps one entry per CDR3 protein. The sample has 1.5 million to 1.9 million distinct CDR3 sequences; around 40% are singletons. Specimen: blood. These TCRs come from a woman between 18 and 29 years old in good health. CDR3s include the opening cysteine and the closing phenylalanine or tryptophan. D genes are given only for firm matches. Clone size is shown for a subset of rows, as once, few, many or a class of expanded clone.

V	size	D	J	DNA	CDR3
TRBV7-2	few	TRBD2	TRBJ2-7	TGTGCCAGCAGGCAAGACCTAGCGGGAGTCTACGAGCAGTACTTC	CASRQDLAGVYEQYF
TRBV20-1	few	-	TRBJ1-1	TGCAGTGCTAGTAAGAACATCGATAGTAACACTGAAGCTTTCTTT	CSASKNIDSNTEAFF
TRBV11-2	few	-	TRBJ2-1	TGTGCCAGCAGCTTTCAACTAGCAACTACCAATGAGCAGTTCTTC	CASSFQLATTNEQFF
TRBV12-3/TRBV12-4	-	-	TRBJ2-1	TGTGCCAGCAGTCCCTCTGTTTCCCAGGGTAAGGGTGAGCAGTTCTTC	CASSPSVSQGKGEQFF
TRBV4-3	few	TRBD2	TRBJ2-3	TGCGCCAGCAGCCAAGATCCCGGACTAGCGGGGATCGCGACTAGCACAGATACGCAGTATTTT	CASSQDPGLAGIATSTDTQYF
TRBV11-2	few	-	TRBJ1-2	TGTGCCAGCACCGAAACGGTTGGCTACACCTTC	CASTETVGYTF
TRBV7-9	-	TRBD1	TRBJ2-7	TGTGCCAGCAGCAGGGGGCCAGACTACGAGCAGTACTTC	CASSRGPDYEQYF
TRBV7-3	-	TRBD2	TRBJ2-1	TGTGCCAGCAGCTCCGGACTAGCGGGAAAATATGAGCAGTTCTTC	CASSSGLAGKYEQFF
TRBV7-6	few	-	TRBJ2-3	TGTGCCAGCAGCTTGGACAGCGGAACCTACACAGATACGCAGTATTTT	CASSLDSGTYTDTQYF
TRBV29-1	-	-	TRBJ2-1	TGCAGCGTTGAATCCTTCTACAATGAGCAGTTCTTC	CSVESFYNEQFF
TRBV27	-	TRBD1	TRBJ2-7	TGTGCCAGCAGTATAGTCTGGGCAGGGGGTAACGAGCAGTACTTC	CASSIVWAGGNEQYF
TRBV20-1	few	-	TRBJ2-3	TGCAGTGCTAGAGATCGGGTCGGACTAAAGGGCACAGATACGCAGTATTTT	CSARDRVGLKGTDTQYF
TRBV29-1	few	TRBD1	TRBJ2-1	TGCAGCGCCGAGGACAGGGGGCTCTACAATGAGCAGTTCTTC	CSAEDRGLYNEQFF
TRBV18	few	-	TRBJ2-7	TGTGCCAGCTCGGGTTCAGGGGGGACAGAAAAGCAGTACTTC	CASSGSGGTEKQYF
TRBV4-3	-	-	TRBJ2-3	TGCGCCAGCAGCCAGCGCGCCTCGGACTACATCACAGATACGCAGTATTTT	CASSQRASDYITDTQYF
TRBV12-3/TRBV12-4	once	TRBD2	TRBJ2-5	TGTGCCAGCAGTTTAGGCGGGGGGGCGGTAAATGAGCAGTACTTC	CASSLGGGAVNEQYF
TRBV20-1	-	-	TRBJ2-6	TGCAGTGCTAGAGATGCTGTCCGCTCAGTCTCTGGGGCCAACGTCCTGACTTTC	CSARDAVRSVSGANVLTF
TRBV30	-	TRBD1	TRBJ2-4	TGTGCCTGGAGCCGGGACAGGGTATTTTCTTGGGCCAAAAACATTCAGTACTTC	CAWSRDRVFSWAKNIQYF
TRBV20-1	-	-	TRBJ2-7	TGCAGTGCTAGAGATGGCCCCTCCTACGAGCAGTACTTC	CSARDGPSYEQYF
TRBV7-2	-	TRBD2	TRBJ2-3	TGTGCCAGCAGCCGGTGGGCGGGGGGTGTAGATACGCAGTATTTT	CASSRWAGGVDTQYF
TRBV30	-	-	TRBJ1-5	TGTGCCTGGAGTGGGGACGGGGCTCAGCCCCAGCATTTT	CAWSGDGAQPQHF
TRBV7-3	once	TRBD2	TRBJ2-5	TGTGCCAGCAGCTTAACGGGACTAGCGGGAGGCCCCAATGAGCAGTACTTC	CASSLTGLAGGPNEQYF
TRBV6-2/TRBV6-3	-	-	TRBJ2-5	TGTGCCAGCAAGGGGATAATACAAGAGACCCAGTACTTC	CASKGIIQETQYF
TRBV27	-	TRBD1	TRBJ2-1	TGTGCCAGCAGTCAGGACAGGGCATCCTACAATGAGCAGTTCTTC	CASSQDRASYNEQFF
TRBV7-2	-	-	TRBJ1-5	TGTGCCAGCAGCTTAATAGGGGTATCGTATCAGCCCCAGCATTTT	CASSLIGVSYQPQHF
TRBV9	few	-	TRBJ2-7	TGTGCCAGCCACGGGGGAGGCGACTACGAGCAGTACTTC	CASHGGGDYEQYF
TRBV13	-	-	TRBJ2-1	TGTGCCTGCAGCCCCCAGGGGAACAATGAGCAGTTCTTC	CACSPQGNNEQFF
TRBV12-3/TRBV12-4	-	TRBD2	TRBJ2-1	TGTGCCAGCAGTTTAGTGACCGCGGGGGGTGAGCAGTTCTTC	CASSLVTAGGEQFF
TRBV7-2	few	-	TRBJ1-5	TGTGCCAGCAGCCCCTCAACCTATCAGCCCCAGCATTTT	CASSPSTYQPQHF
TRBV7-9	-	-	TRBJ2-6	TGTGCCAGCAGCTTCCCGGCGATCTCTGGGGCCAACGTCCCGACTTTC	CASSFPAISGANVPTF
TRBV20-1	-	-	TRBJ2-5	TGCAGTGCTAGGGGGGGCCTGACTAGTGGGGGCATCCAAGAGACCCAGTACTTC	CSARGGLTSGGIQETQYF
TRBV20-1	-	TRBD2	TRBJ2-5	TGCAGTGCTGATGCAGCGGGAGGGCCGGGTTACAATGAGCAGTACTTC	CSADAAGGPGYNEQYF
TRBV6-5	-	TRBD2	TRBJ2-7	TGTGCCAGCAGTTATTTCGCTAGCGGGAGCTACGAGCAGTACTTC	CASSYFASGSYEQYF
TRBV15	-	TRBD1	TRBJ1-1	TGTGCCACCAGCACCCCTCGACAGGGGAGCACTGAAGCTTTCTTT	CATSTPRQGSTEAFF